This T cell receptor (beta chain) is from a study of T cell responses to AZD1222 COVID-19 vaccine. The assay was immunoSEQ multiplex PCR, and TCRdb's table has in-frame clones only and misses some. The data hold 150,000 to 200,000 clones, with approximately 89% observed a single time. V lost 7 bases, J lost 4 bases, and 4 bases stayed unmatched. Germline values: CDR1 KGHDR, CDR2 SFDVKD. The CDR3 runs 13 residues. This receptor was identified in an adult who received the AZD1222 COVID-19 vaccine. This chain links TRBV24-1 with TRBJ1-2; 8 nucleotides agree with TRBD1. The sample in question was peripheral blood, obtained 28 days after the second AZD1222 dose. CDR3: CATRDREAYGYTF. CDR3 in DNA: TGTGCCACCAGGGACAGGGAGGCCTATGGCTACACCTTC.